This paragraph covers one TCR beta chain sequence. This CDR3 has 12 amino acids. Germline CDR1 is DFQATT and CDR2 is SNEGSKA (reference sequence). The record originates from a study of CD8+CD57+ T cells in acquired aplastic anemia. The wider study: Sorting CD4+ and CD8+ cells gave DNA averaging about 3.1 ug.

Template material for TCR beta VDJ and CDR3 profiling consisted of genomic DNA. Using its own MiXCR run on the reads, TCRdb lists one record per CDR3 protein. The table shows roughly 220,000 distinct CDR3 sequences, with less than 75% occurring only once. CD8+CD57+ cell expansion, shown by flow cytometry, had occurred in the patients selected for sequencing. Each of the patients presented with severe acquired aplastic anemia. All patients were therapy-naive when blood was sampled. The chain recombines TRBV20-1 with TRBJ2-5; D is perhaps TRBD1 (7 bases). The J call may be faulty, since TRBJ2-1 better matches the DNA end. This TCR was sampled from a human donor with aplastic anemia. Sequencing was done on a sample of sorted CD4+, CD8+, or CD8+CD57+ T cells (not recorded which) from PBMCs. The DNA of the CDR3 is TGCAGTGCGCCGGCCCAGGGGGGAGAGCAGTTCTTC. Its protein is CSAPAQGGEQFF.